The source of this T cell receptor beta chain is a study of blood T cell repertoires in COVID-19. Study details: T cells, B-cell-depleted T cells, or PBMCs provided the cDNA or gDNA that served as material.

Produced via immunoSEQ multiplex PCR; TCRdb's table is partial and in-frame only. This table holds over 300,000 clones, roughly 82% found once. The source material was peripheral blood. The clonotype comes from a woman aged 45-65 years with acute or convalescent COVID-19.

This chain's CDR3 is CASSLYPGGPKGYTF. CDR3 DNA: TGTGCCAGCAGTTTATATCCAGGGGGGCCCAAAGGCTACACCTTC. The V and J genes are TRBV27 and TRBJ1-2; 7 nucleotides align to TRBD1. The germline CDR1 and CDR2 sequences are MNHEY and SMNVEV (reference sequence). The CDR3 consists of 15 residues. V shed 1 base, J shed 8 bases, and the junction held 10 bases outside the gene matches.